The following is a T cell receptor beta chain sequence with its context. The antigen is not known. This CDR3 region has 12 residues. The ends were cut back, 2 bases at V and 6 bases at J, with 6 bases in the middle. Germline V gives CDR1 SGHDT, CDR2 YYEEEE. This record comes from a study of cytomegalovirus exposure and HLA in healthy donors. Study in general: Some 180 million T cells yielded around 120 million unique TCR beta sequences in earlier analysis. Overall study findings and caveats: An observed cluster of highly shared sequence variants was recorded as a likely sequencing artifact. Cytomegalovirus status, reportedly, was diagnosed with high specificity and sensitivity by the classifier.

Primers: 60 Vbeta forward and 13 Jbeta reverse. Sequenced by immunoSEQ multiplex PCR; TCRdb stores in-frame clones only, minus some. Recorded here are around 150,000 clones; the top ten clones represent approximately 2.4%. This receptor was taken from a man aged 35 to 55 in good health and CMV-seronegative. This chain links TRBV5-6 with TRBJ2-1; no reliable D call. The sample taken for sequencing was PBMCs. CDR3 DNA sequence: TGTGCCAGCAGCTTCTCCGTCAATGAGCAGTTCTTC. Its translation: CASSFSVNEQFF. Full variable domain (remainder filled in from reference TRBV5-6 and TRBJ2-1): DAGVTQSPTHLIKTRGQQVTLRCSPKSGHDTVSWYQQALGQGPQFIFQYYEEEERQRGNFPDRFSGHQFPNYSSELNVNALLLGDSALYLCASSFSVNEQFFGPGTRLTVL.